Listed here are 4 T cell receptor beta chains from one sample, sequenced in a study of T cells in Graves' hyperthyroidism and ophthalmopathy. TCR beta CDR3 sequences were amplified from RNA transcripts. Primed by the HTBI set, a first-round RT-PCR was run on the TCR CDR3. TCRdb used MiXCR to reprocess the multiplex PCR reads, holding one entry per CDR3 protein. The data show 460,000 or so distinct CDR3 sequences, 13% to 15% seen once. Input material: blood. These receptors were collected from a woman aged 18-29 years with Graves' hyperthyroidism.

This clonotype has ten or more counts. The chain employs TRBV12-3 or TRBV12-4 and TRBJ2-3, with 13 positions matching TRBD2. This CDR3 comprises 16 residues. J was trimmed by 0 bases and V by 6 bases; bases with no gene match: 3. The CDR3 here is CASRGLAGPSTDTQYF. CDR3 coding DNA: TGTGCCAGCAGGGGACTAGCGGGACCTAGCACAGATACGCAGTATTTT.

This chain uses TRBV3-1 with TRBJ1-3, with TRBD1 as a possible D gene (5 bases). With 1 base removed from V and 8 bases from J, the gap between germline ends came to 15 bases. The CDR3 totals 15 residues. CDR1 is LGHDT and CDR2 is YNNKEL in the germline V gene (reference sequence). CDR3 coding DNA: TGTGCCAGCAGCCAAGGGGCAGGGATCGGGGACACCATATATTTT. Its protein product is CASSQGAGIGDTIYF.

The J gene is TRBJ1-2, the V gene TRBV10-3; D might be TRBD1 (5 bases). This CDR3 is 12 amino acids long. Trimming pared 7 bases from V and 4 bases from J, leaving 10 bases between. CDR1 and CDR2 from the germline V gene are ENHRY and SYGVKD. The DNA of the CDR3 is TGTGCCATCAACGCGGACACCTATGGCTACACCTTC. Translated, it gives CAINADTYGYTF.

This clonotype appeared a few times. The chain's CDR3 is CASSPQTGLDEQFF. DNA of the CDR3: TGTGCCAGCTCCCCCCAAACGGGATTGGATGAGCAGTTCTTC. The chain links TRBV18 to TRBJ2-1, with a tentative D call TRBD2 (5 bases). The CDR3 consists of 14 residues. V gave up 6 bases and J gave up 8 bases, with 17 bases separating them. Germline CDR1 is KGHSH and CDR2 is LQKENI.